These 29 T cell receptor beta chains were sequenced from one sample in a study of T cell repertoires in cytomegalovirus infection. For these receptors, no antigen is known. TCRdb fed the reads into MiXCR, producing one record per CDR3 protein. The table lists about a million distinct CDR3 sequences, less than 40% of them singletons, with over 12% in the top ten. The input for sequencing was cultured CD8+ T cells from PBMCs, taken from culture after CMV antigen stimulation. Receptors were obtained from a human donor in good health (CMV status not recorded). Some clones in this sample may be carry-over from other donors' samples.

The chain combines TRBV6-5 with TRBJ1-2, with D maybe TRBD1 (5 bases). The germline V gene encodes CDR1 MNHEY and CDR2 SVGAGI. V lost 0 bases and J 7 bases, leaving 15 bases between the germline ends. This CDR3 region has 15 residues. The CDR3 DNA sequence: TGTGCCAGCAGTTACTCGAAACGGGGCACCCTTGGCTACACCTTC. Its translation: CASSYSKRGTLGYTF.

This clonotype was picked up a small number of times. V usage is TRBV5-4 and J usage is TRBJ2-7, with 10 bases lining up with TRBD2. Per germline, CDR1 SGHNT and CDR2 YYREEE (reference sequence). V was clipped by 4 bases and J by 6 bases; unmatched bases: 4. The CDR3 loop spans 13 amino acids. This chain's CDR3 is CASSGAGGREQYV. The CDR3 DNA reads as TGTGCCAGCAGCGGAGCGGGGGGGCGCGAGCAGTACGTC.

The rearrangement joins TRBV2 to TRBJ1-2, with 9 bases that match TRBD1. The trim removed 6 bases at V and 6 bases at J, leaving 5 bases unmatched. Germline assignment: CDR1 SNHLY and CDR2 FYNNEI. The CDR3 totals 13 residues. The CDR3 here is CASSDTGGNGYTF. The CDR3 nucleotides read TGTGCCAGCAGCGATACAGGGGGCAATGGCTACACCTTC.

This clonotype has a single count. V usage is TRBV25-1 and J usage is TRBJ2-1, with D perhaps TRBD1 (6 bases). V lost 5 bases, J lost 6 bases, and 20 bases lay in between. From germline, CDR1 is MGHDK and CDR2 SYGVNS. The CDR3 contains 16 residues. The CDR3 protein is CASSTKQGYVGNEQFF. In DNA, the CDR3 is TGTGCCAGCAGTACGAAACAGGGTTATGTCGGCAATGAGCAGTTCTTC.

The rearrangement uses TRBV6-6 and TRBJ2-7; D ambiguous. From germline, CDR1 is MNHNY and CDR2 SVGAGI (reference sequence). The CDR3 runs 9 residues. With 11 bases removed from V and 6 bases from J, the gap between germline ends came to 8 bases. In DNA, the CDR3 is TGTGCCGCCGGCGCCGAGCAGTACTTC. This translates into CAAGAEQYF.

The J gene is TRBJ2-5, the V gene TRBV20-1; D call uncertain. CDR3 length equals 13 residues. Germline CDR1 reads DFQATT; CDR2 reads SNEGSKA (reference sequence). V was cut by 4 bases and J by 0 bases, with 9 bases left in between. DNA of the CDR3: TGCAGTGCTAAGGGCCGTAACCAAGAGACCCAGTACTTC. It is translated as CSAKGRNQETQYF.

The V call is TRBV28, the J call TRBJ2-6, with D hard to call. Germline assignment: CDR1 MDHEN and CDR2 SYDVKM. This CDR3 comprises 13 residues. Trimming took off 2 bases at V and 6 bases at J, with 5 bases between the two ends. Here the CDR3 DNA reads TGTGCCAGCAGTTTAACGCCGGCCAACGTCCTGACTTTC. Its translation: CASSLTPANVLTF. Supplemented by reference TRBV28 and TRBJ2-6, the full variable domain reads DVKVTQSSRYLVKRTGEKVFLECVQDMDHENMFWYRQDPGLGLRLIYFSYDVKMKEKGDIPEGYSVSREKKERFSLILESASTNQTSMYLCASSLTPANVLTFGAGSRLTVL.

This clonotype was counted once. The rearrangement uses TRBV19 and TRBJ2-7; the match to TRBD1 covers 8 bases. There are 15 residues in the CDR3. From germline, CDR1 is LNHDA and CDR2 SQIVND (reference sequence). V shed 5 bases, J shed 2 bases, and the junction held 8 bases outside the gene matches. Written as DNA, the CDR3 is TGTGCCAGTAGTCCGGAGGACAGGGCAACCTACGAGCAGTACTTC. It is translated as CASSPEDRATYEQYF.

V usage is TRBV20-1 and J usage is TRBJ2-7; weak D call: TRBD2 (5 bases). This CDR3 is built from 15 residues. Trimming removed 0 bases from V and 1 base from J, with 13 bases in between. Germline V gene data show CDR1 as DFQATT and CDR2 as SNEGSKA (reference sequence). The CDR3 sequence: CSARDPGLRSYEQYF. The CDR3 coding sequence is TGCAGTGCTAGAGATCCAGGACTGAGGTCCTACGAGCAGTACTTC.

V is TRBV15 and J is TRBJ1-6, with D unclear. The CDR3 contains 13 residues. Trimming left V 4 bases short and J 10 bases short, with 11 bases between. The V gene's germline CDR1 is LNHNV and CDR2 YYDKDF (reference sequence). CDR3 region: CATSTGFGSPLHF. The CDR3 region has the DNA TGTGCCACCAGCACGGGGTTCGGGTCACCCCTCCACTTT.

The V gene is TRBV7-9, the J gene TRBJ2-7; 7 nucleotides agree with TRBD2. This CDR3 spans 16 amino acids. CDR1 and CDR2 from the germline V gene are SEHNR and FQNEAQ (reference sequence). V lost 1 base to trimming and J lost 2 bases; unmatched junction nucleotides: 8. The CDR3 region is CASSLGVGGSTYEQYF. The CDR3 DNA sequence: TGTGCCAGCAGCTTAGGGGTGGGGGGGTCTACCTACGAGCAGTACTTC.

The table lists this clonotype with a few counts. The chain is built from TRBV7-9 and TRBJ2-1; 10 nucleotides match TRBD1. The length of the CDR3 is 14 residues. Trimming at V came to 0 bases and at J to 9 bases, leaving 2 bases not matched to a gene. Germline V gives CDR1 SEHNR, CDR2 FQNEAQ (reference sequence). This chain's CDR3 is CASSLATGGGEQFF. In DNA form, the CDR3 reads TGTGCCAGCAGCTTAGCGACAGGGGGCGGTGAGCAGTTCTTC.

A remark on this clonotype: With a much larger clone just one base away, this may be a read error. The CDR3 loop is CASSPPARGPFQETQYF. CDR3 DNA sequence: TGTGCCAGCAGCCCCCCCGCGCGGGGGCCATTCCAAGAGACCCAGTACTTC. The rearrangement uses TRBV7-6 and TRBJ2-5; the D gene is possibly TRBD2 (7 bases). CDR3 length equals 17 residues. Trimming pared 5 bases from V and 1 base from J, leaving 20 bases between. Germline assignment: CDR1 SGHVS and CDR2 FNYEAQ. The variable domain in full, completed from reference TRBV7-6 and TRBJ2-5, reads GAGVSQSPRYKVTKRGQDVALRCDPISGHVSLYWYRQALGQGPEFLTYFNYEAQQDKSGLPNDRFSAERPEGSISTLTIQRTEQRDSAMYRCASSPPARGPFQETQYFGPGTRLLVL.

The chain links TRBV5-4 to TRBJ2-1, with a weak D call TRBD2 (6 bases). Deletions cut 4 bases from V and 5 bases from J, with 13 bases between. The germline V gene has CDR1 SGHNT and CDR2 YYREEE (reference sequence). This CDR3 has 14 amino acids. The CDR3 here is CASSGGTVDNEQFF. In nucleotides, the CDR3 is TGTGCCAGCAGCGGCGGGACTGTTGACAATGAGCAGTTCTTC.

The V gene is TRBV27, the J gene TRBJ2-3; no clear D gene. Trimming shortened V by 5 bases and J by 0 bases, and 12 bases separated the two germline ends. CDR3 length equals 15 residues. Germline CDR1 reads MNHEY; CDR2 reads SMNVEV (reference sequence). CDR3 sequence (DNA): TGTGCCAGCAGTGAAAATCTAGGAAGCACAGATACGCAGTATTTT. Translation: CASSENLGSTDTQYF.

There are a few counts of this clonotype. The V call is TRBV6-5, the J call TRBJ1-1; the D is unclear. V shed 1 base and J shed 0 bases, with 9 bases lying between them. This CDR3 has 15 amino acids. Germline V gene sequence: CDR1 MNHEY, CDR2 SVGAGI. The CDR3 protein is CASSYLMSLNTEAFF. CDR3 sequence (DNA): TGTGCCAGCAGTTACTTAATGTCCCTGAACACTGAAGCTTTCTTT.

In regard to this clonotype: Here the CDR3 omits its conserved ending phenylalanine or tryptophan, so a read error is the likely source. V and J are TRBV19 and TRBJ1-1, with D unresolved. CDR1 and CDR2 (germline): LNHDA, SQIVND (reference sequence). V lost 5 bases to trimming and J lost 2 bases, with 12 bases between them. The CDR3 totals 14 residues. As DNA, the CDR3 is TGTGCCAGTAGTGCAGGCAAGTCTAACACTGAAGCTTTCTCT. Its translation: CASSAGKSNTEAFS.

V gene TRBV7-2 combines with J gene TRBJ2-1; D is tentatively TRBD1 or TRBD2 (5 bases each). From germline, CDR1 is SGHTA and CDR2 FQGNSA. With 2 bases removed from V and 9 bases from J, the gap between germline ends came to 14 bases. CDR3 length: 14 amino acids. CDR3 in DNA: TGTGCCAGCAGCTTAAGGGGACCTACAAGTGAGCAGTTCTTC. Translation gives CASSLRGPTSEQFF. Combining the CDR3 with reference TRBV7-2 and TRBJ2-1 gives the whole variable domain GAGVSQSPSNKVTEKGKDVELRCDPISGHTALYWYRQSLGQGLEFLIYFQGNSAPDKSGLPSDRFSAERTGGSVSTLTIQRTQQEDSAVYLCASSLRGPTSEQFFGPGTRLTVL.

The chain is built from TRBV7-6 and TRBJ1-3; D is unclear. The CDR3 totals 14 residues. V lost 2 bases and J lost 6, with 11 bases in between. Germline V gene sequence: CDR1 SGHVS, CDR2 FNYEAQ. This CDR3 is CASSLYPEENTIYF. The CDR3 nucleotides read TGTGCCAGCAGCTTATACCCTGAGGAAAACACCATATATTTT.

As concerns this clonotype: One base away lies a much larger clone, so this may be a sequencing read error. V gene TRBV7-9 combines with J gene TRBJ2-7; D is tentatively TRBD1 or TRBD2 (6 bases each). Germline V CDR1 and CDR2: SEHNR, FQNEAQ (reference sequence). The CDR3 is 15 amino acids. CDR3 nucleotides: TGTGCCGGCAGCTTATTCGGGGGCAGCTCCTACGAGCAGTACTTC. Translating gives CAGSLFGGSSYEQYF.

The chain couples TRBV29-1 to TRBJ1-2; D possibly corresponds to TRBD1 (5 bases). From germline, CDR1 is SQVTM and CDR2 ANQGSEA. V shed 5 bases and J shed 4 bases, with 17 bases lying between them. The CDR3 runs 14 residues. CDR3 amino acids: CSVFLAGEVYGYTF. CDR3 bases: TGCAGCGTTTTTCTAGCGGGGGAGGTCTATGGCTACACCTTC.

The CDR3 loop reads CASSSSGTRKETQYF. The CDR3 bases are TGTGCCAGCAGCTCGTCCGGGACAAGAAAAGAGACCCAGTACTTC. The rearrangement joins TRBV7-9 to TRBJ2-5; TRBD1 might be the D (6 bases). The germline V and J ends were trimmed by 4 bases and 3 bases, with 15 bases remaining between them. Per the germline V gene, CDR1 is SEHNR and CDR2 is FQNEAQ (reference sequence). The CDR3 is made up of 15 amino acids.

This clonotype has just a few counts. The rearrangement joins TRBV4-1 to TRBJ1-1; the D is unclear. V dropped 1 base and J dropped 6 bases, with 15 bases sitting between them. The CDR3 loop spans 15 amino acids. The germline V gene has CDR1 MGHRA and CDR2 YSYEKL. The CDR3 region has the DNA TGCGCCAGCAGCCAAGGGTCGGGCCCTTGGGCTGAAGCTTTCTTT. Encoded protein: CASSQGSGPWAEAFF.

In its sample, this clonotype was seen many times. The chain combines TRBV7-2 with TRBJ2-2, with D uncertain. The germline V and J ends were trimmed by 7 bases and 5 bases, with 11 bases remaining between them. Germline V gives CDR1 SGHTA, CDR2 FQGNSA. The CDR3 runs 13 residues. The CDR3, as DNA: TGTGCCAGCACCAAGGCTTATACCGGGGAGCTGTTTTTT. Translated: CASTKAYTGELFF.

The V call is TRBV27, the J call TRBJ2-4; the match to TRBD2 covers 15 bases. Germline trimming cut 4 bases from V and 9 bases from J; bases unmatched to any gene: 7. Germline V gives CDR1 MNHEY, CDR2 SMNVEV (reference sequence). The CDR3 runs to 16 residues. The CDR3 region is CASSSRTSGGAFIQYF. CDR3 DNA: TGTGCCAGCAGTTCTCGGACTAGCGGGGGGGCTTTCATTCAGTACTTC.

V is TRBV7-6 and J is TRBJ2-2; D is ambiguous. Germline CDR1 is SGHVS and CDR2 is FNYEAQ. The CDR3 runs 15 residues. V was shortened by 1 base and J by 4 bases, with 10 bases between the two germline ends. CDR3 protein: CASSLDLETTGELFF. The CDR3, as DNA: TGTGCCAGCAGCTTAGATCTGGAGACCACCGGGGAGCTGTTTTTT.

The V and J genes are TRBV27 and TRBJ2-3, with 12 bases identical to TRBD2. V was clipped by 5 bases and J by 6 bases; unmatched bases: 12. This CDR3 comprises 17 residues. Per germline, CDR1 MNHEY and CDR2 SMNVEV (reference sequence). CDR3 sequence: CASSLGTSGSRRDTQYF. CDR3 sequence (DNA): TGTGCCAGCAGTCTAGGGACTAGCGGGTCGAGAAGGGATACGCAGTATTTT.

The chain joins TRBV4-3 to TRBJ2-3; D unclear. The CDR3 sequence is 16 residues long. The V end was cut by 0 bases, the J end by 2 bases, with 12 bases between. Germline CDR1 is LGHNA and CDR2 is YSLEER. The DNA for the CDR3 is TGCGCCAGCAGCCAAGAAGTATCCAGAAACACAGATACGCAGTATTTT. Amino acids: CASSQEVSRNTDTQYF.

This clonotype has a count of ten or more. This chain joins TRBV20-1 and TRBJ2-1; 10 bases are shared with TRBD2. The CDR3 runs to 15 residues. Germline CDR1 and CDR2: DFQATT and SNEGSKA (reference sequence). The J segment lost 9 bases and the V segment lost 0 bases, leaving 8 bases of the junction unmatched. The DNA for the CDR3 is TGCAGTGCTAGAGATCGAGCTAGCGGGGGAGTTGAGCAGTTCTTC. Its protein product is CSARDRASGGVEQFF.